The T cell receptor beta chain under discussion was sequenced for a study of T cell changes during pregnancy in multiple sclerosis. Data came from immunoSEQ multiplex PCR; TCRdb stores just in-frame clones and leaves some out. The sample lists approximately 52,000 clones, over 80% seen once, with roughly 0.59% in the top ten. Trimming removed 3 bases from V and 4 bases from J, with 13 bases in between. The CDR3 is made up of 14 amino acids. Per the germline V gene, CDR1 is KGHSH and CDR2 is LQKENI. The source of this sequence is a female donor with multiple sclerosis, enrolled in a pregnancy study. This chain connects TRBV18 to TRBJ2-7, with D uncertain. The source material was CD4+ T cells from peripheral blood mononuclear cells, sampled after pregnancy. CDR3 DNA: TGTGCCAGCTCACCGAAACCTAACAGTTACGAGCAGTACTTC. Its translation is CASSPKPNSYEQYF.